Following are 14 T cell receptor beta chains from one sample sequenced in a study of blood T cell repertoires in COVID-19. The method was immunoSEQ multiplex PCR; TCRdb's version includes in-frame clones alone and lacks a portion of them. The table shows about 120,000 clones, with roughly 87% occurring only once. Sample: peripheral blood. These receptors were taken from a human donor in a cohort sampled during active COVID-19.

The rearrangement joins TRBV28 to TRBJ2-3, with 7 positions matching TRBD2. The germline gives CDR1 MDHEN, CDR2 SYDVKM. The V and J ends lost 6 bases and 12 bases, in that order; junction bases with no gene match: 12. The CDR3 runs to 13 residues. CDR3 sequence (DNA): TGTGCCAGCAGCCCCGCGGCGGTAGCGGGCCAGTATTTT. Protein product: CASSPAAVAGQYF.

This clone was seen only once. The chain carries TRBV2 and TRBJ2-2; 10 bases agree with TRBD1. The CDR3 consists of 15 residues. Germline CDR1 and CDR2: SNHLY and FYNNEI. V shed 8 bases and J 4 bases; nucleotides not matched to a gene: 7. CDR3 sequence reads: CASEEGQGPTGELFF. The CDR3 DNA reads TGTGCCAGCGAGGAGGGACAGGGGCCCACCGGGGAGCTGTTTTTT.

The chain uses TRBV29-1 and TRBJ1-4; no clear D gene. Trimming took off 3 bases at V and 7 bases at J, with 9 bases between the two ends. From germline, CDR1 is SQVTM and CDR2 ANQGSEA. CDR3 length: 12 residues. CDR3 sequence reads: CSVDSGVEKLFF. CDR3 nucleotides: TGCAGCGTTGATTCGGGAGTTGAAAAACTGTTTTTT.

V is TRBV21-1 and J is TRBJ1-5; the table's TRBD1 call for D was not verified on the DNA. TRBV21-1 is termed a pseudogene. The CDR3 covers 18 residues. The CDR3 DNA sequence: TGTGCCAGCAGCACCCGGGACAGGGGGCCGGTGAAAAATCAGCCCCAGCATTTT. It encodes CASSTRDRGPVKNQPQHF.

V gene TRBV5-1 combines with J gene TRBJ2-2; 8 bases align to TRBD1. Germline V gene sequence: CDR1 SGHRS, CDR2 YFSETQ. CDR3 size: 15 residues. V dropped 4 bases and J dropped 1; count of bases not matched to a gene: 3. CDR3 loop: CASSAGQVNTGELFF. In DNA, the CDR3 is TGCGCCAGCAGCGCGGGACAGGTGAACACCGGGGAGCTGTTTTTT.

The chain uses TRBV3-1 (or the pseudogene TRBV3-2) and TRBJ1-1; no reliable D call. Trimming stripped 1 base from V and 1 base from J, with 10 bases between. The V gene's germline CDR1 is LGHDT and CDR2 YNNKEL (reference sequence). CDR3 length: 15 residues. CDR3 nucleotide sequence: TGTGCCAGCAGCCAAGTGATGAGAGGGAACACTGAAGCTTTCTTT. This translates into CASSQVMRGNTEAFF.

The rearrangement uses TRBV6-6 and TRBJ2-2; D possibly corresponds to TRBD1 (6 bases). The CDR3 totals 15 residues. Germline values: CDR1 MNHNY, CDR2 SVGAGI (reference sequence). Trimming pared 4 bases from V and 4 bases from J, leaving 13 bases between. As DNA, the CDR3 is TGTGCCAGCAGTTCCAGGGGAAAAGGCACCGGGGAGCTGTTTTTT. Amino acids: CASSSRGKGTGELFF.

This sequence joins TRBV28 and TRBJ2-7, with no clear D. CDR1 and CDR2 from the germline V gene are MDHEN and SYDVKM. This CDR3 has 13 residues. V lost 1 base and J 6 bases, leaving 10 bases between the germline ends. In DNA, the CDR3 is TGTGCCAGCAGTTTATTTTATACGGGCGAGCAGTACTTC. Protein product: CASSLFYTGEQYF.

The rearrangement links TRBV6-1 to TRBJ2-3; maybe TRBD2 (5 bases). Germline V gene data show CDR1 as MNHNS and CDR2 as SASEGT. CDR3 length: 14 residues. With 1 base removed from V and 3 bases from J, the gap between germline ends came to 8 bases. This chain's CDR3 is CASSEGRGTDTQYF. In DNA, the CDR3 is TGTGCCAGCAGTGAAGGACGAGGGACAGATACGCAGTATTTT.

This rearrangement joins TRBV7-9 to TRBJ1-1; no firm D call. Germline CDR1 and CDR2: SEHNR and FQNEAQ (reference sequence). This CDR3 comprises 14 residues. Trimming stripped 1 base from V and 1 base from J, with 7 bases between. CDR3 sequence: CASSLGRGNTEAFF. The CDR3 nucleotides are TGTGCCAGCAGCTTAGGACGGGGGAACACTGAAGCTTTCTTT.

The chain employs TRBV28 and TRBJ1-6; weak D call: TRBD1 (5 bases). Per the germline V gene, CDR1 is MDHEN and CDR2 is SYDVKM. With 3 bases removed from V and 1 base from J, the gap between germline ends came to 10 bases. The CDR3 is 16 residues long. DNA for the CDR3: TGTGCCAGCAGTTTGGCAGGGTGGTCCTATAATTCACCCCTCCACTTT. It specifies CASSLAGWSYNSPLHF.

Only a few counts were recorded for this clone. The chain couples TRBV11-3 to TRBJ1-1; D might be TRBD1 (5 bases). The V gene lost 0 bases and the J gene lost 1 base, with 9 bases spanning the gap. CDR3 size: 15 residues. Germline V CDR1 and CDR2: SGHNT, YENEEA. The CDR3, as DNA: TGTGCCAGCAGCTTAGAAAACAGGCGGAACACTGAAGCTTTCTTT. Translating it yields CASSLENRRNTEAFF.

The CDR3, as DNA: TGTGCCAGCGGGGGGGAGACCCAGTACTTC. Its protein is CASGGETQYF. The V and J genes are TRBV7-9 and TRBJ2-5; D perhaps matches TRBD2 (6 bases). This CDR3 contains 10 residues. V shed 8 bases and J shed 5 bases, with 6 bases lying between them. Per germline, CDR1 SEHNR and CDR2 FQNEAQ (reference sequence).

V gene TRBV11-2 combines with J gene TRBJ1-2; no reliable D call. The CDR3 sequence is 14 residues long. Per germline, CDR1 SGHAT and CDR2 FQNNGV. V lost 0 bases and J lost 4, with 9 bases in between. CDR3: CASSLEIESYGYTF. CDR3 in DNA: TGTGCCAGCAGCTTAGAAATAGAAAGCTATGGCTACACCTTC.